A single sample gave rise to the 20 T cell receptor beta chains below, sequenced in a study of blood T cell repertoires in COVID-19. Clones were read by immunoSEQ multiplex PCR, and TCRdb kept only the in-frame ones, dropping some. The sample carries some 57,000 clones, roughly 89% recorded once. The sequenced sample consisted of peripheral blood. The receptors originated from a human donor in a cohort sampled during active COVID-19.

The rearrangement uses TRBV3-1 (or the pseudogene TRBV3-2) and TRBJ2-7; D possibly corresponds to TRBD2 (6 bases). CDR1 is LGHDT and CDR2 is YNNKEL in the germline V gene (reference sequence). V shed 0 bases and J shed 2 bases, with 11 bases lying between them. The CDR3 loop spans 15 amino acids. Written as DNA, the CDR3 is TGTGCCAGCAGCCAAGAAGGGGCTAGCGCCTACGAGCAGTACTTC. Protein: CASSQEGASAYEQYF.

The chain links TRBV6-5 to TRBJ2-3; 10 bases agree with TRBD2. The germline V gene has CDR1 MNHEY and CDR2 SVGAGI. This CDR3 has 15 amino acids. J lost 6 bases, V lost 6 bases, and 9 bases had no gene match. The CDR3 is CASSQAGGLGDTQYF. CDR3 nucleotide sequence: TGTGCCAGCAGCCAAGCGGGGGGGCTCGGGGATACGCAGTATTTT.

The chain links TRBV7-9 to TRBJ2-7; TRBD2 is a possible D gene (6 bases). This CDR3 is 14 amino acids long. V was shortened by 6 bases and J by 6 bases, with 18 bases between the two germline ends. Germline CDR1 SEHNR, CDR2 FQNEAQ (reference sequence). The CDR3 here is CASSHPRTGGEQYF. DNA for the CDR3: TGTGCCAGCAGTCACCCCAGAACCGGGGGCGAGCAGTACTTC.

V and J are TRBV4-2 and TRBJ2-1, with 12 bases matching TRBD2. Trimming took 1 base from V and 4 from J; bases not matched to a gene: 8. The CDR3 length is 18 residues. Germline CDR1 LGHNA, CDR2 YNFKEQ. Written as DNA, the CDR3 is TGTGCCAGCAGCCAAGCGAGCGCTAGCGGGGGGGTTTACAATGAGCAGTTCTTC. Translation: CASSQASASGGVYNEQFF.

A note on this clone: Compared with germline, one end of the junction differs, possibly owing to a read error. This chain connects TRBV19 to TRBJ2-4, with D possibly TRBD2 on 7 matching bases. From germline, CDR1 is LNHDA and CDR2 SQIVND (reference sequence). This CDR3 is 11 amino acids long. The CDR3: CASFGGRGPVF. The CDR3 DNA sequence: TGTGCCAGTTTTGGGGGGCGGGGGCCGGTCTTC.

This chain links TRBV2 with TRBJ1-2; perhaps TRBD1 as D (5 bases). Germline values: CDR1 SNHLY, CDR2 FYNNEI. The CDR3 has 13 amino acids. V was clipped by 2 bases and J by 5 bases, with 9 bases between them. CDR3 residues: CASSELEGYGYTF. The CDR3 coding sequence is TGTGCCAGCAGTGAACTGGAGGGGTATGGCTACACCTTC.

This clone has a single count. The chain recombines TRBV28 with TRBJ2-5, with a weak D call TRBD2 (5 bases). The CDR3 runs to 15 residues. CDR1 and CDR2 (germline): MDHEN, SYDVKM. Deletions cut 5 bases from V and 4 bases from J, with 17 bases between. The CDR3 DNA sequence: TGTGCCAGCAGTCCCCTCGGTAGCGCGGTAGAGACCCAGTACTTC. Its translation is CASSPLGSAVETQYF.

The V call is TRBV7-3, the J call TRBJ1-1; 11 positions match TRBD1. CDR1 is SGHTA, CDR2 FQGTGA, per germline. Trimming at V came to 5 bases and at J to 2 bases, leaving 1 base not matched to a gene. The CDR3 length is 14 residues. DNA for the CDR3: TGTGCCAGCAGCCGGACAGGGGGCAACACTGAAGCTTTCTTT. It encodes CASSRTGGNTEAFF.

The gene calls are TRBV11-3 and TRBJ2-1; 11 bases fit TRBD2. The CDR3 loop spans 17 amino acids. J gave up 4 bases and V 4 bases, and 9 bases lay outside the gene matches. Germline CDR1 is SGHNT and CDR2 is YENEEA. The CDR3 loop reads CASSYYSGGGTYNEQFF. As DNA, the CDR3 is TGTGCCAGCAGCTATTATAGCGGGGGGGGAACATACAATGAGCAGTTCTTC. The full variable domain, rest sourced from reference TRBV11-3 and TRBJ2-1, is EAGVVQSPRYKIIEKKQPVAFWCNPISGHNTLYWYLQNLGQGPELLIRYENEEAVDDSQLPKDRFSAERLKGVDSTLKIQPAELGDSAVYLCASSYYSGGGTYNEQFFGPGTRLTVL.

The rearrangement uses TRBV30 and TRBJ2-5; 10 bases are shared with TRBD2. Germline CDR1 reads GTSNPN; CDR2 reads SVGIG (reference sequence). The junction had 9 bases not matched to a gene; V was cut back by 5 bases and J by 9 bases. The length of the CDR3 is 13 residues. CDR3 nucleotide sequence: TGTGCCTGGGGTCCCGGGACTAGCGCATCCCAGTACTTC. Its protein product is CAWGPGTSASQYF.

The CDR3 DNA is TGTGCCAGCAGCCCCGGGTTGGGGAGGACCTACGAGCAGTACTTC. Encoded protein: CASSPGLGRTYEQYF. The V and J genes are TRBV7-2 and TRBJ2-7, with a possible D match to TRBD2 (6 bases). Germline V CDR1 and CDR2: SGHTA, FQGNSA. CDR3 length: 15 amino acids. V lost 5 bases and J lost 2, with 16 bases in between.

V and J are TRBV19 and TRBJ2-1; 7 bases fit TRBD2. The CDR3 spans 13 residues. J lost 7 bases, V lost 5 bases, and 5 bases had no gene match. Germline V gene lookup returns CDR1 LNHDA and CDR2 SQIVND (reference sequence). CDR3 sequence reads: CASSGRESNEQFF. The CDR3, as DNA: TGTGCCAGTAGTGGGCGGGAGTCAAATGAGCAGTTCTTC. Together with reference TRBV19 and TRBJ2-1, the CDR3 gives the full variable domain: DGGITQSPKYLFRKEGQNVTLSCEQNLNHDAMYWYRQDPGQGLRLIYYSQIVNDFQKGDIAEGYSVSREKKESFPLTVTSAQKNPTAFYLCASSGRESNEQFFGPGTRLTVL.

The chain joins TRBV6-5 to TRBJ2-5, with D possibly matching TRBD1 (6 bases). Germline values: CDR1 MNHEY, CDR2 SVGAGI. The length of the CDR3 is 13 residues. V was cut by 6 bases and J by 1 base, with 9 bases left in between. Written as DNA, the CDR3 is TGTGCCAGCAGCAGAGGGGGCCAAGAGACCCAGTACTTC. Its protein product is CASSRGGQETQYF.

J is TRBJ1-6 and V is TRBV2, with TRBD1 matching 7 bases. After removal of 7 bases from V and 7 bases from J, the junction contained 10 bases not matched to a gene. Germline loops: CDR1 SNHLY, CDR2 FYNNEI. The CDR3 contains 15 residues. The CDR3 DNA follows: TGTGCCAGCACAACCGAGGGGGCGTCCAATTCACCCCTCCACTTT. Translated, it gives CASTTEGASNSPLHF.

This clone has only a few counts. The genes are TRBV7-2 and TRBJ2-7; D is perhaps TRBD2 (6 bases). The germline V and J ends were trimmed by 5 bases and 0 bases, with 14 bases remaining between them. This CDR3 is built from 15 residues. Germline CDR1 reads SGHTA; CDR2 reads FQGNSA. The CDR3 sequence: CASSPTRDFSYEQYF. As DNA, the CDR3 is TGTGCCAGCAGCCCCACTCGGGACTTCTCCTACGAGCAGTACTTC.

CDR3 bases: TGTGCCAGCAGCTTACTTGGACTAGCGGGAGCCGCGGAGCTGTTTTTT. Protein sequence: CASSLLGLAGAAELFF. The rearrangement links TRBV7-2 to TRBJ2-2, with 13 nucleotides matching TRBD2. The CDR3 is 16 amino acids. Germline lookup yields CDR1 SGHTA and CDR2 FQGNSA. J gave up 10 bases and V 2 bases, and 7 bases lay outside the gene matches.

The CDR3 bases are TGTGCCAGCAGCTTGGTACTTTGGCGGGAGGACACAGATACGCAGTATTTT. This encodes CASSLVLWREDTDTQYF. The J gene is TRBJ2-3, the V gene TRBV5-4, with TRBD2 matching over 8 bases. The CDR3 totals 17 residues. Unmatched junction bases numbered 8, after V lost 0 bases and J lost 2 bases. Germline CDR1 and CDR2: SGHNT and YYREEE (reference sequence).

The gene calls are TRBV5-1 and TRBJ2-5, with 13 bases lining up with TRBD2. Germline values: CDR1 SGHRS, CDR2 YFSETQ. V was pared by 2 bases and J by 2 bases, with 3 bases of the junction left unmatched. The CDR3 runs 16 residues. In nucleotides, the CDR3 is TGCGCCAGCAGCTTACTGGGACTAGCGGGGCAAGAGACCCAGTACTTC. Translating it yields CASSLLGLAGQETQYF.

This clone was seen once. The chain carries TRBV9 and TRBJ1-6; D ambiguous. V gave up 0 bases and J gave up 7 bases, with 11 bases separating them. The CDR3 runs to 15 residues. The germline gives CDR1 SGDLS, CDR2 YYNGEE. The CDR3, as DNA: TGTGCCAGCAGCGTAGATGGAGGGTGGAATTCACCCCTCCACTTT. Its translation: CASSVDGGWNSPLHF.

The chain recombines TRBV24-1 with TRBJ2-1; 9 positions agree with TRBD2. J was trimmed by 6 bases and V by 12 bases; bases with no gene match: 8. This CDR3 region has 13 residues. Per the germline V gene, CDR1 is KGHDR and CDR2 is SFDVKD. DNA for the CDR3: TGTGCCGCAGGTGGGACTAGCATCAATGAGCAGTTCTTC. Amino acid sequence: CAAGGTSINEQFF.